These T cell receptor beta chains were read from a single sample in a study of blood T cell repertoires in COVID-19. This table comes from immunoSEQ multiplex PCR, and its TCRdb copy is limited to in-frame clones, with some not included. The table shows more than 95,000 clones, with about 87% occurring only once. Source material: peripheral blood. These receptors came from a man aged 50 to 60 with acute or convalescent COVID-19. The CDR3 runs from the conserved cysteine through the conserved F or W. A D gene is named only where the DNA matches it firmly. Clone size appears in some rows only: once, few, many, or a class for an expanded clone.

CSAPRSETQYF TGCAGTGCTCCCCGGAGCGAGACCCAGTACTTC TRBJ2-5 11 . . TRBV20-1
CASSLGTSDTQYF TGTGCCAGCAGCTTGGGCACATCAGATACGCAGTATTTT TRBJ2-3 13 . . TRBV5-6
CASSPRRGRETQYF TGTGCCAGCAGCCCCCGAAGGGGGCGCGAGACCCAGTACTTC TRBJ2-5 14 . TRBD1 TRBV11-2
CASSVDSRGQPQHF TGTGCCAGTAGTGTGGACAGCCGAGGACAGCCCCAGCATTTT TRBJ1-5 14 . . TRBV19
CASSSIGGSTDTQYF TGTGCCAGCAGTTCAATCGGCGGCAGCACAGATACGCAGTATTTT TRBJ2-3 15 . . TRBV28
CASSFLPGLNGELFF TGCGCCAGCAGCTTCCTTCCCGGTTTAAATGGGGAGCTGTTTTTT TRBJ2-2 15 . . TRBV5-1
CASSIEGYNEQFF TGTGCCAGTAGTATCGAGGGATACAATGAGCAGTTCTTC TRBJ2-1 13 . . TRBV19
CAWMDRLSYEQYF TGTGCCTGGATGGACAGGCTCTCCTACGAGCAGTACTTC TRBJ2-7 13 . TRBD1 TRBV30
CASSLSGSKYNEQFF TGTGCCAGCAGTTTGTCCGGGAGTAAGTACAATGAGCAGTTCTTC TRBJ2-1 15 . . TRBV28
CANVAGGSREQYF TGCGCCAACGTAGCGGGAGGATCCCGTGAGCAGTACTTC TRBJ2-7 13 . TRBD2 TRBV5-1
CASGPGLAGGQGDTQYF TGCGCCAGTGGACCGGGACTAGCGGGAGGGCAAGGAGATACGCAGTATTTT TRBJ2-3 17 once TRBD2 TRBV10-1
CASSYSSLATNEQFF TGTGCCAGCAGTTACTCCTCCCTAGCGACGAATGAGCAGTTCTTC TRBJ2-1 15 . . TRBV6-2/TRBV6-3
CASSSTSMNYNSPLHF TGTGCCAGTTCGAGCACCTCAATGAATTATAATTCACCCCTCCACTTT TRBJ1-6 16 . . TRBV19
CASSRGTGVEQYF TGTGCCAGCAGCCGAGGGACAGGGGTCGAGCAGTACTTC TRBJ2-7 13 . TRBD1 TRBV11-3
CSVAYGGDEKLFF TGCAGCGTCGCCTACGGAGGGGATGAAAAACTGTTTTTT TRBJ1-4 13 . . TRBV29-1
CASRQGQGEAFF TGTGCCAGCAGACAGGGACAGGGGGAAGCTTTCTTT TRBJ1-1 12 . TRBD1 TRBV6-5
CASSKTGFPEAFF TGTGCCAGCAGTAAGACAGGGTTTCCTGAAGCTTTCTTT TRBJ1-1 13 few TRBD1 TRBV6-5
CASSFRWGGTYNEQFF TGTGCCAGCAGCTTCAGATGGGGGGGGACCTACAATGAGCAGTTCTTC TRBJ2-1 16 . TRBD2 TRBV4-2
CASSENRNSGNTIYF TGTGCCAGCAGTGAGAACAGGAACTCTGGAAACACCATATATTTT TRBJ1-3 15 . . TRBV6-1
CATIIRDSSPHEQFF TGTGCCACTATAATCCGGGACAGTTCCCCCCATGAGCAGTTCTTC TRBJ2-1 15 . TRBD1 TRBV6-5
CASSQEVAGNYEQYF TGTGCCAGCAGCCAAGAGGTAGCGGGAAATTACGAGCAGTACTTC TRBJ2-7 15 . TRBD2 TRBV4-2
CASSNPGGHGELFF TGTGCCAGCTCCAACCCAGGGGGCCACGGGGAGCTGTTTTTT TRBJ2-2 14 . TRBD1 TRBV6-5
CASSPARGRGDQETQYF TGTGCCAGCAGCCCGGCAAGGGGCAGGGGGGACCAAGAGACCCAGTACTTC TRBJ2-5 17 . . TRBV5-4
CASSQDSSNYGYTF TGTGCCAGCAGCCAGGACAGCTCTAACTATGGCTACACCTTC TRBJ1-2 14 . . TRBV3-1/TRBV3-2
CASSVAGQANTGELFF TGTGCCAGCAGCGTAGCTGGACAGGCGAACACCGGGGAGCTGTTTTTT TRBJ2-2 16 . TRBD1 TRBV9
CASSPGLAGEGTDTQYF TGTGCCAGCAGCCCAGGACTAGCGGGAGAGGGCACAGATACGCAGTATTTT TRBJ2-3 17 . TRBD2 TRBV28
CASSPRAGDNEQFF TGTGCCAGCTCACCACGGGCAGGGGACAATGAGCAGTTCTTC TRBJ2-1 14 few . TRBV18
CASSHGGAPDTQYF TGTGCCAGCAGCCATGGGGGCGCGCCAGATACGCAGTATTTT TRBJ2-3 14 few . TRBV3-1/TRBV3-2
CASSLNYRGVGQETQYF TGTGCCAGCAGCTTAAATTACAGGGGGGTTGGACAAGAGACCCAGTACTTC TRBJ2-5 17 . TRBD1 TRBV5-4
CASISRVQGNEQFF TGTGCCAGCATTTCTCGGGTCCAGGGCAATGAGCAGTTCTTC TRBJ2-1 14 . . TRBV28
CATSGHRGTEAFF TGTGCCACCAGTGGTCATCGGGGCACTGAAGCTTTCTTT TRBJ1-1 13 . . TRBV19
CASSWTGQPEAFF TGTGCCAGCAGCTGGACAGGTCAACCTGAAGCTTTCTTT TRBJ1-1 13 once TRBD1 TRBV28
CASPGTLHNEQFF TGTGCCAGCCCCGGGACTCTCCACAATGAGCAGTTCTTC TRBJ2-1 13 . . TRBV30
CASSFGNTGELFF TGCGCCAGCAGCTTCGGGAACACCGGGGAGCTGTTTTTT TRBJ2-2 13 few . TRBV5-1
CASSVGLAGGEQFF TGTGCCAGCAGCGTAGGCCTAGCGGGAGGTGAGCAGTTCTTC TRBJ2-1 14 . TRBD2 TRBV9
CASSLGDYGYTF TGTGCCAGCAGCTTAGGCGACTATGGCTACACCTTC TRBJ1-2 12 once . TRBV7-9
CASSLVGQRFYEQYF TGTGCCAGCAGTTTGGTGGGACAGCGCTTCTACGAGCAGTACTTC TRBJ2-7 15 . TRBD1 TRBV27
CAWSVAGGEQFF TGTGCCTGGAGTGTGGCGGGGGGTGAGCAGTTCTTC TRBJ2-1 12 . TRBD2 TRBV30
CASSSRTGKNTGELFF TGTGCCAGCAGCTCCCGGACAGGGAAGAACACCGGGGAGCTGTTTTTT TRBJ2-2 16 . TRBD1 TRBV5-8
CASSYSRQGYGYTF TGTGCCAGCAGTTACTCGAGGCAGGGGTATGGCTACACCTTC TRBJ1-2 14 . . TRBV6-5
CASSVGSARDWPQHF TGTGCCAGCAGCGTAGGAAGTGCACGGGATTGGCCCCAGCATTTT TRBJ1-5 15 . . TRBV9
CASSSTDSSTDTQYF TGCGCCAGCAGCTCCACGGACAGCAGCACAGATACGCAGTATTTT TRBJ2-3 15 . . TRBV5-1
CASSIGVAGGGNEQFF TGTGCCAGTAGTATTGGGGTAGCGGGAGGAGGGAATGAGCAGTTCTTC TRBJ2-1 16 . TRBD2 TRBV19
CASSPGLAEYNEQFF TGTGCCAGCTCACCTGGACTAGCGGAATACAATGAGCAGTTCTTC TRBJ2-1 15 . TRBD2 TRBV18
CASTGDFGVDTQYF TGCGCCAGCACCGGGGACTTCGGTGTGGATACGCAGTATTTT TRBJ2-3 14 . . TRBV10-1
CASSLGATGTGELFF TGTGCCAGCAGCCTGGGGGCGACGGGCACCGGGGAGCTGTTTTTT TRBJ2-2 15 . . TRBV3-1/TRBV3-2
CASSFGRVSGGYTF TGTGCCAGCAGCTTCGGCAGGGTATCGGGTGGCTACACCTTC TRBJ1-2 14 . . TRBV5-6